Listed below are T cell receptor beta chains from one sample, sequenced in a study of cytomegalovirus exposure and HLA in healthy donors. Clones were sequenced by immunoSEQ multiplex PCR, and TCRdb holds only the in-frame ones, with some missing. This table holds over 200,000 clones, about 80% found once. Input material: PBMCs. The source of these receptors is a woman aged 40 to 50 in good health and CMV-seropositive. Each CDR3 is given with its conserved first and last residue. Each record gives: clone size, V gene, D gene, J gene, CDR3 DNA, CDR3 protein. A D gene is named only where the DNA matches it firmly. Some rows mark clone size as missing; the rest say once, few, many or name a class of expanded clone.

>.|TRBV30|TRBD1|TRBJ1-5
TGTGCCTGGAGCCGGGGACAGATAGTCAATCAGCCCCAGCATTTT
CAWSRGQIVNQPQHF
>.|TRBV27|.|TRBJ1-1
TGTGCCAGCAGTTTACATCAGGCCACTGAAGCTTTCTTT
CASSLHQATEAFF
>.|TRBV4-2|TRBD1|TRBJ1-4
TGTGCCAGCAGCCAGGTGACAGGGGGTAATGAAAAACTGTTTTTT
CASSQVTGGNEKLFF
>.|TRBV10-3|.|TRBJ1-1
TGTGCCACGACCCAGGTGGTGAACACTGAAGCTTTCTTT
CATTQVVNTEAFF
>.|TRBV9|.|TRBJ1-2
TGTGCCAGCAGCGTTACAACCAGGGGAGAGGGCTATGGCTACACCTTC
CASSVTTRGEGYGYTF
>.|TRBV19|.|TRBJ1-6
TGTGCCAGTAGTAGAGGAACCAGAGGGACGGCCGGGAGCTCCTATAATTCCCCCCTCCACTTT
CASSRGTRGTAGSSYNSPLHF
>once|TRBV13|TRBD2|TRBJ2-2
TGTGCCAGCAGTCGGGGACTAGCGGGGGGCCCGCTCAACACCGGGGAGCTGTTTTTT
CASSRGLAGGPLNTGELFF
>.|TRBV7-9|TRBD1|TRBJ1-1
TGTGCCAGCGCGTTTTCCTCGGGGGCCAGGGGGCGGACTGAAGCTTTCTTT
CASAFSSGARGRTEAFF
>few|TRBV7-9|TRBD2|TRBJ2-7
TGTGCCAGCAGTCGGGGGACTAGCGCAAACTACGAGCAGTACTTC
CASSRGTSANYEQYF
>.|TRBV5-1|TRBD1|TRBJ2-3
TGCGCCAGCAGCTCTACAGGGGGCGGGCCAGGGTTGGATACGCAGTATTTT
CASSSTGGGPGLDTQYF
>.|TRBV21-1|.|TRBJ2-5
TGTGCCAGCAGCAAAAAGGTGGTTCGCGGACAGGGGCGGGAGACCCAGTACTTC
CASSKKVVRGQGRETQYF
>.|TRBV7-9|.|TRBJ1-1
TGTTCCAGCAGCTTAAATGGGCCCCTAGCTTTCTTT
CSSSLNGPLAFF
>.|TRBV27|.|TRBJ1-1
TGTGCCAGCAGGACTAGGGTGGACACTGAAGCTTTCTTT
CASRTRVDTEAFF
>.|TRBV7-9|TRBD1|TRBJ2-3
TGTGCCAGCAGCTATTCGGGACAGGGATTCACAGATACGCAGTATTTT
CASSYSGQGFTDTQYF
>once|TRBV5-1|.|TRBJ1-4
TGCGCCAGCAGCCCCACAGGCTCCCCTAATGAAAAACTGTTTTTT
CASSPTGSPNEKLFF
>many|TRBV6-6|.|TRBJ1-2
TGTGCCAGCAGCGCAAGGGGATACGATGGCTACACCTTC
CASSARGYDGYTF
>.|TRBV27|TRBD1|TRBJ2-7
TGTGCCAGCACACCCCGGACAGGGGTCCACGAGCAGTACTTC
CASTPRTGVHEQYF
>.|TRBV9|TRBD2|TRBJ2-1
TGTGCCAGCAGCGTAGTAGCGGGAGTGGGGAATGAGCAGTTCTTC
CASSVVAGVGNEQFF
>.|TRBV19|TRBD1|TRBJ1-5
TGTGCCAGTAGGGATCCCGGACAGGGAGGCGACAATCAGCCCCAGCATTTT
CASRDPGQGGDNQPQHF
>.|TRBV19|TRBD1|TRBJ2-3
TGTGCCAGTAGTATCGGACAGGCCTACACAGATACGCAGTATTTT
CASSIGQAYTDTQYF
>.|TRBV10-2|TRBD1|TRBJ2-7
TGCGCCAGCAGTATTAATGACAGGGGGCAGGGGGAGCAGTACTTC
CASSINDRGQGEQYF
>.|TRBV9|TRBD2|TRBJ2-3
TGTGCCAGCAGCGTATCTAGCGGGAGCACAGATACGCAGTATTTT
CASSVSSGSTDTQYF
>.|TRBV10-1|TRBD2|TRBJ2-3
TGCGCCAGCAGTGACTGGACTAGCGGGAGCACAGATACGCAGTATTTT
CASSDWTSGSTDTQYF
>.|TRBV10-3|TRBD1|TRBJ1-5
TGTGCCATCAGCCCTGGACAGGGGGATCAGCCCCAGCATTTT
CAISPGQGDQPQHF
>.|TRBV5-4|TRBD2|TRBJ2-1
TGTGCCAGCAGCTTGGTTGCGGGGGTGAGCTCCTACAATGAGCAGTTCTTC
CASSLVAGVSSYNEQFF
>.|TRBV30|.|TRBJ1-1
TGTGCCTGGAGGGTGGAGTCACAGAACACTGAAGCTTTCTTT
CAWRVESQNTEAFF
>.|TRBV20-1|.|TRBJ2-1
TGCAGTGCTAGGGGGGGTAATGAGCAGTTCTTC
CSARGGNEQFF
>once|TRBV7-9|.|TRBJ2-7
TGTGCCAGCAGCTTAGGGGGCAGTCTCTACGAGCAGTACTTC
CASSLGGSLYEQYF
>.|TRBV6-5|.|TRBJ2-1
TGTGCCAGCAGTTTCGGGACTTATGGGGGTGAGCAGTTCTTC
CASSFGTYGGEQFF
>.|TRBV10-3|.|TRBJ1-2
TGTGCCATCAGTGATTCCCGACCGACCCGGCGGGATGGCTACACCTTC
CAISDSRPTRRDGYTF
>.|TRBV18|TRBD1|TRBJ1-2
TGTGCCAGCTCACCGGGCTATAGGGGGCCCGACTATGGCTACACCTTC
CASSPGYRGPDYGYTF
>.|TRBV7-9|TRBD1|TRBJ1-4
TGTGCCAGCAGGAGCGACAGGGGAACTGAAAAACTGTTTTTT
CASRSDRGTEKLFF
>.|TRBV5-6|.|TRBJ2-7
TGTGCCAGCAGCCTAGGGGGGGGAGAAGCCTACGAGCAGTACTTC
CASSLGGGEAYEQYF